This T cell receptor (beta chain) comes out of a study of T-cell reconstitution after alpha-beta-depleted transplantation in children. General study points: It was reported that alpha-beta T cells came from several hundred expanded graft clones (about two months after transplant).

This sample's TCRbeta library carried unique molecular identifier barcodes. Using its own MiXCR run on the PCR reads, TCRdb lists one record per CDR3 protein. The sample has approximately 800,000 distinct CDR3 sequences, roughly 15% seen once. The sample holds many counts of this clonotype. Its specificity is unknown. V was trimmed by 0 bases and J by 0 bases, leaving 12 bases between them. The length of the CDR3 is 17 residues. The V gene's germline CDR1 is LGHDT and CDR2 YNNKEL (reference sequence). J is TRBJ2-1 and V is TRBV3-1; D may be TRBD1 (6 bases). The clonotype was recovered from a male patient under 18 who had a stem cell transplant for acute lymphoblastic leukemia, so the T cells may come from the graft donor. The sequencing here drew on PBMCs, mostly from graft donor cells, taken 360 days after TCRalphabeta/CD19-depleted stem cell transplant. The CDR3 sequence is CASSQEGGYSSYNEQFF. The CDR3 bases are TGTGCCAGCAGCCAAGAAGGGGGTTACAGCTCCTACAATGAGCAGTTCTTC.